These 30 T cell receptor beta chains share one sample of origin, sequenced in a study of cytotoxic CD8 clonotypes in ibrutinib-treated CLL (dated by TCRdb to 2020 to 2022). Library method: the immunoSEQ multiplex PCR assay. Held by TCRdb, this immuneACCESS table contains in-frame sequences only and omits some clones. Under half of the omission traces to an unresolved V gene where checked; the cause of the rest is unknown. The sample includes 200,000 to 250,000 clones, with 70% observed a single time. Jointly, the top ten make up more than 4.5% of the sample. Sample time point, as interpreted from the label and publication: 12 months on ibrutinib. Sequences were derived from PBMCs, sampled after 12 months of ibrutinib treatment. All receptors come from a human donor with chronic lymphocytic leukemia.

The chain combines TRBV5-1 with TRBJ1-1; the D is unclear. The V end lost 0 bases, the J end lost 2 bases, and 5 bases lay between the germline ends. Germline loops: CDR1 SGHRS, CDR2 YFSETQ. The CDR3 totals 13 residues. The CDR3 loop is CASSLVANTEAFF. CDR3 bases: TGCGCCAGCAGCTTGGTGGCAAACACTGAAGCTTTCTTT.

The chain carries TRBV7-2 and TRBJ2-2, with 12 bases aligning to TRBD1. The CDR3 is 18 residues long. Germline CDR1 SGHTA, CDR2 FQGNSA. The trim removed 3 bases at V and 0 bases at J, leaving 5 bases unmatched. The CDR3 DNA sequence: TGTGCCAGCAGCTTTTATGGGACAGGGGGCGCGAACACCGGGGAGCTGTTTTTT. This sequence encodes CASSFYGTGGANTGELFF. Full variable domain (rest looked up from reference TRBV7-2 and TRBJ2-2): GAGVSQSPSNKVTEKGKDVELRCDPISGHTALYWYRQSLGQGLEFLIYFQGNSAPDKSGLPSDRFSAERTGGSVSTLTIQRTQQEDSAVYLCASSFYGTGGANTGELFFGEGSRLTVL.

The gene calls are TRBV2 and TRBJ1-5, with a weak D call TRBD1 (5 bases). Trimming took off 4 bases at V and 7 bases at J, with 11 bases between the two ends. Germline V gene lookup returns CDR1 SNHLY and CDR2 FYNNEI. This CDR3 is built from 13 residues. This CDR3 is CASSVSGHQPQHF. The CDR3 coding sequence is TGTGCCAGCAGTGTCTCAGGACACCAGCCCCAGCATTTT.

This clone occurred once. This rearrangement joins TRBV4-2 to TRBJ2-1; 13 positions match TRBD2. Per the germline V gene, CDR1 is LGHNA and CDR2 is YNFKEQ. With 5 bases clipped from V and 8 bases from J, the junction kept 6 bases outside the gene matches. The CDR3 sequence is 15 residues long. The CDR3 DNA reads as TGTGCCAGCAGCGAAACTAGCGGGAGGGGGGATGAGCAGTTCTTC. Protein: CASSETSGRGDEQFF.

This chain connects TRBV6-1 to TRBJ1-4; D gene unclear. With 4 bases removed from V and 4 bases from J, the gap between germline ends came to 10 bases. The CDR3 is made up of 14 amino acids. Germline V lookup: CDR1 MNHNS, CDR2 SASEGT. The DNA of the CDR3 is TGTGCCAGCAGTGTCGGGCTGATTAATGAAAAACTGTTTTTT. The encoded protein is CASSVGLINEKLFF.

The chain is built from TRBV18 and TRBJ2-2; tentative D call: TRBD1 (6 bases). V was clipped by 1 base and J by 4 bases, with 10 bases between them. Germline V gene data show CDR1 as KGHSH and CDR2 as LQKENI. The CDR3 is 15 amino acids. The CDR3, as DNA: TGTGCCAGCTCACCACGGGGGCTGGTCACCGGGGAGCTGTTTTTT. This gives the protein CASSPRGLVTGELFF.

In its sample, this clone was seen a few times. The chain recombines TRBV27 with TRBJ2-7; 9 bases line up with TRBD1. With 8 bases clipped from V and 1 base from J, the junction kept 6 bases outside the gene matches. The CDR3 covers 14 residues. Germline V gene data show CDR1 as MNHEY and CDR2 as SMNVEV (reference sequence). CDR3 residues: CASWGQGSSYEQYF. The CDR3 DNA reads as TGTGCCAGCTGGGGACAGGGAAGTTCCTACGAGCAGTACTTC.

J is TRBJ2-7 and V is TRBV6-5; TRBD1 agrees at 8 bases. Germline loops: CDR1 MNHEY, CDR2 SVGAGI. V was clipped by 2 bases and J by 4 bases; unmatched bases: 7. The CDR3 length is 15 residues. CDR3 amino acids: CASSYQQGARYEQYF. The CDR3 DNA sequence: TGTGCCAGCAGTTACCAGCAGGGGGCGAGATACGAGCAGTACTTC.

The gene calls are TRBV2 and TRBJ1-2; perhaps TRBD1 as D (6 bases). V was clipped by 1 base and J by 1 base, with 10 bases between them. The CDR3 spans 15 residues. Germline CDR1 SNHLY, CDR2 FYNNEI. CDR3 DNA: TGTGCCAGCAGTGAAGAACGGGGACATAACTATGGCTACACCTTC. It is translated as CASSEERGHNYGYTF.

This clone was seen once. The CDR3 reads CASSPRTRSLYEQYF. As DNA, the CDR3 is TGTGCCAGCAGTCCTCGGACCCGATCTCTCTACGAGCAGTACTTC. J is TRBJ2-7 and V is TRBV2; D is unresolved. Germline CDR1 SNHLY, CDR2 FYNNEI. Between the trimmed V and J ends, which lost 5 bases and 3 bases, there was a span of 17 bases. This CDR3 region has 15 residues.

This chain links TRBV7-9 with TRBJ1-1; D might be TRBD1 (6 bases). The CDR3 is 13 amino acids. Trimming removed 1 base at V and 5 bases at J, with 8 bases between. Germline assignment: CDR1 SEHNR and CDR2 FQNEAQ (reference sequence). The CDR3 DNA reads as TGTGCCAGCAGCTTAGGAGGGGGGACTGAAGCTTTCTTT. Protein product: CASSLGGGTEAFF.

This clone has more than one count but fewer than ten. The rearrangement uses TRBV11-3 and TRBJ2-1; a possible D gene is TRBD2 (5 bases). Germline CDR1 is SGHNT and CDR2 is YENEEA. This CDR3 comprises 14 residues. Trimming removed 5 bases from V and 6 bases from J, with 14 bases in between. CDR3 loop: CASSPRTGINEQFF. CDR3 sequence (DNA): TGTGCCAGCAGCCCCCGGACTGGTATCAATGAGCAGTTCTTC.

The chain recombines TRBV7-3 with TRBJ2-1; a weak D match, TRBD1 (6 bases). The CDR3 spans 16 residues. Germline V CDR1 and CDR2: SGHTA, FQGTGA. Deletions cut 2 bases from V and 6 bases from J, with 17 bases between. CDR3: CASSLQQGWGINEQFF. In DNA, the CDR3 is TGTGCCAGCAGCTTACAACAGGGTTGGGGCATCAATGAGCAGTTCTTC.

With regard to this clone: The same CDR3 is also encoded by other DNA sequences in this sample. The CDR3 sequence: CASSLQGFGGYTF. CDR3 nucleotide sequence: TGTGCCAGCAGTTTACAGGGATTCGGTGGCTACACCTTC. This chain links TRBV27 with TRBJ1-2; D is perhaps TRBD1 (5 bases). This CDR3 has 13 residues. Germline V lookup: CDR1 MNHEY, CDR2 SMNVEV (reference sequence). With 2 bases removed from V and 7 bases from J, the gap between germline ends came to 11 bases.

CDR3 in DNA: TGTGCCAGCAGTTACCGACCGGGGGGTGAAAAACTGTTTTTT. This gives the protein CASSYRPGGEKLFF. This sequence joins TRBV6-5 and TRBJ1-4; maybe TRBD1 (5 bases). The germline V and J ends were trimmed by 2 bases and 7 bases, with 11 bases remaining between them. Looked up from germline, CDR1 is MNHEY and CDR2 is SVGAGI. The CDR3 spans 14 residues.

This rearrangement joins TRBV9 to TRBJ2-2, with 7 bases that match TRBD2. Germline V gene data show CDR1 as SGDLS and CDR2 as YYNGEE. V was pared by 5 bases and J by 4 bases, with 5 bases of the junction left unmatched. The CDR3 runs 14 residues. The CDR3 DNA reads as TGTGCCAGCAGTGGCGGGAGAAGCACCGGGGAGCTGTTTTTT. Residues: CASSGGRSTGELFF.

The chain couples TRBV7-3 to TRBJ1-1; D is uncertain. Per the germline V gene, CDR1 is SGHTA and CDR2 is FQGTGA. This CDR3 spans 13 amino acids. The ends were cut back, 4 bases at V and 7 bases at J, with 13 bases in the middle. DNA of the CDR3: TGTGCCAGCAGCTCGGACTTAACCCGTGAAGCTTTCTTT. Residues: CASSSDLTREAFF.

CDR3 region: CASSTGQHEKLFF. The CDR3 region has the DNA TGTGCCAGCTCAACGGGACAGCATGAAAAACTGTTTTTT. The genes are TRBV18 and TRBJ1-4; 7 bases align to TRBD1. The CDR3 covers 13 residues. Germline assignment: CDR1 KGHSH and CDR2 LQKENI. The V gene end was trimmed by 5 bases and the J gene end by 6 bases; junction bases not matched to a gene: 3. Filled out from reference TRBV18 and TRBJ1-4, the complete variable domain reads NAGVMQNPRHLVRRRGQEARLRCSPMKGHSHVYWYRQLPEEGLKFMVYLQKENIIDESGMPKERFSAEFPKEGPSILRIQQVVRGDSAAYFCASSTGQHEKLFFGSGTQLSVL.

The CDR3 reads CASSSRFGYNEQFF. For the CDR3, the DNA is TGTGCCAGCAGTTCCAGGTTTGGGTACAATGAGCAGTTCTTC. J is TRBJ2-1 and V is TRBV27; D is ambiguous. V was cut by 4 bases and J by 4 bases, with 11 bases left in between. This CDR3 has 14 amino acids. CDR1 and CDR2 from the germline V gene are MNHEY and SMNVEV (reference sequence).

The genes are TRBV19 and TRBJ1-5; TRBD1 matches at 7 bases. Germline V lookup: CDR1 LNHDA, CDR2 SQIVND (reference sequence). The CDR3 totals 17 residues. V lost 10 bases, J lost 3 bases, and 18 bases stayed unmatched. The CDR3 nucleotides are TGTGCCACCCTAGGACAGGTTGGTCCCATGAACAATCAGCCCCAGCATTTT. Translation: CATLGQVGPMNNQPQHF.

V gene TRBV15 combines with J gene TRBJ1-5, with D uncertain. The CDR3 has 15 residues. V dropped 0 bases and J dropped 2 bases, with 8 bases sitting between them. The germline V gene has CDR1 LNHNV and CDR2 YYDKDF (reference sequence). The CDR3 nucleotides are TGTGCCACCAGCAGAGATGTCGGAGGCAATCAGCCCCAGCATTTT. It is translated as CATSRDVGGNQPQHF.

This clone was observed a few times. The chain joins TRBV10-1 to TRBJ2-7, with a weak D call TRBD2 (5 bases). The CDR3 runs 13 residues. Trimming took 5 bases from V and 2 from J, leaving 10 bases between them. From germline, CDR1 is WNHNN and CDR2 SYGVQD (reference sequence). The CDR3 loop reads CASSSGKTYEQYF. Here the CDR3 DNA reads TGCGCCAGCAGTTCCGGGAAAACCTACGAGCAGTACTTC.

The rearrangement joins TRBV29-1 to TRBJ2-7, with D perhaps given as TRBD1 or TRBD2 (6 bases each). CDR3 size: 14 residues. V was shortened by 3 bases and J by 5 bases, with 17 bases between the two germline ends. CDR1 is SQVTM and CDR2 is ANQGSEA in the germline V gene. The CDR3 nucleotides read TGCAGCGTTGAGGGTCCCGGGGGCAACGACGAGCAGTACTTC. This translates into CSVEGPGGNDEQYF.

This clone was seen a handful of times. This chain links TRBV2 with TRBJ2-5, with 10 nucleotides matching TRBD2. V was clipped by 5 bases and J by 2 bases; unmatched bases: 8. The CDR3 spans 16 residues. Germline CDR1 is SNHLY and CDR2 is FYNNEI. CDR3 bases: TGTGCCAGCAGTTACCCCCAGCGGGAGGGGCAAGAGACCCAGTACTTC. It translates to CASSYPQREGQETQYF.

In its sample, this clone was seen a few times. The rearrangement joins TRBV4-2 to TRBJ2-3; TRBD2 aligns across 12 bases. The germline V gene has CDR1 LGHNA and CDR2 YNFKEQ. This CDR3 is built from 17 residues. Trimming at V came to 0 bases and at J to 7 bases, leaving 8 bases not matched to a gene. The CDR3 DNA reads TGTGCCAGCAGCCAAGATGGGCTAGCGGGAGGGCTGAATACGCAGTATTTT. It is translated as CASSQDGLAGGLNTQYF.

V gene TRBV6-5 combines with J gene TRBJ1-5; D might be TRBD1 (5 bases). Trimming removed 5 bases at V and 5 bases at J, with 10 bases between. CDR1 is MNHEY and CDR2 is SVGAGI in the germline V gene. The CDR3 covers 13 residues. The CDR3 reads CASSNLQDQPQHF. In DNA form, the CDR3 reads TGTGCCAGCAGTAATTTACAGGATCAGCCCCAGCATTTT.

The gene calls are TRBV18 and TRBJ2-5, with D perhaps TRBD1 (6 bases). Between the trimmed V and J ends, which lost 5 bases and 3 bases, there was a span of 13 bases. CDR1 KGHSH and CDR2 LQKENI come from the germline V gene. The CDR3 is made up of 14 amino acids. The CDR3 region is CASSGGAGKETQYF. The CDR3 DNA follows: TGTGCCAGCTCAGGGGGCGCAGGGAAAGAGACCCAGTACTTC.

The chain couples TRBV30 to TRBJ1-6; D is unclear. The CDR3 sequence is 15 residues long. Deletions cut 2 bases from V and 7 bases from J, with 15 bases between. Per the germline V gene, CDR1 is GTSNPN and CDR2 is SVGIG (reference sequence). The CDR3 DNA reads as TGTGCCTGGAGTAAATCCTTGGGTTTCAATTCACCCCTCCACTTT. This translates into CAWSKSLGFNSPLHF.

The J gene is TRBJ1-2, the V gene TRBV6-1, with TRBD1 as a possible D gene (5 bases). Between the trimmed V and J ends, which lost 2 bases and 1 base, there was a span of 11 bases. Germline V gene sequence: CDR1 MNHNS, CDR2 SASEGT. The CDR3 loop spans 15 amino acids. CDR3 sequence: CASSEIVGLNYGYTF. Here the CDR3 DNA reads TGTGCCAGCAGTGAAATCGTGGGACTTAACTATGGCTACACCTTC.

J is TRBJ2-7 and V is TRBV30, with TRBD2 matching 16 bases. CDR3 length equals 22 residues. Germline CDR1 reads GTSNPN; CDR2 reads SVGIG (reference sequence). J lost 3 bases, V lost 1 base, and 21 bases had no gene match. The CDR3 sequence is CAWSDTHPPVAGLAGGNYEQYF. The DNA of the CDR3 is TGTGCCTGGAGTGATACTCATCCCCCCGTGGCGGGACTAGCGGGAGGGAACTACGAGCAGTACTTC. Filled out from reference TRBV30 and TRBJ2-7, the complete variable domain reads SQTIHQWPATLVQPVGSPLSLECTVEGTSNPNLYWYRQAAGRGLQLLFYSVGIGQISSEVPQNLSASRPQDRQFILSSKKLLLSDSGFYLCAWSDTHPPVAGLAGGNYEQYFGPGTRLTVT.